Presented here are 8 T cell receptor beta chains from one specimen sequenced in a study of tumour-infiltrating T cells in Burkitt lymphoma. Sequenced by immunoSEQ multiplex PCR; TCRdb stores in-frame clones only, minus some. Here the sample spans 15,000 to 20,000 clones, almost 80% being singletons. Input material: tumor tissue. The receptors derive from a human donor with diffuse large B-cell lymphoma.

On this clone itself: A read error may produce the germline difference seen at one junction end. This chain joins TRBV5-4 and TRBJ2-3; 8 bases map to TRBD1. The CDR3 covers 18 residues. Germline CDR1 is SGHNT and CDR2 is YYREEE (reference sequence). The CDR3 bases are TGTGCCAGCAGCCCCGGGGCCTTTGAGACAGGGGACACAAATACGCAGTATTTT. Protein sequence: CASSPGAFETGDTNTQYF. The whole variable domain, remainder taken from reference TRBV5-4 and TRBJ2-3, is ETGVTQSPTHLIKTRGQQVTLRCSSQSGHNTVSWYQQALGQGPQFIFQYYREEENGRGNFPPRFSGLQFPNYSSELNVNALELDDSALYLCASSPGAFETGDTNTQYFGPGTRLTVL.

The CDR3 DNA reads TGTGCCAGCAGCTTAGTTAGAGACTTTTCTGGGGCCAACGTCCTGACTTTC. Its protein is CASSLVRDFSGANVLTF. The gene calls are TRBV7-8 and TRBJ2-6; D gene ambiguous. Germline assignment: CDR1 SGHVS and CDR2 FQNEAQ. There are 17 residues in the CDR3. Trimming removed 1 base at V and 1 base at J, with 11 bases between.

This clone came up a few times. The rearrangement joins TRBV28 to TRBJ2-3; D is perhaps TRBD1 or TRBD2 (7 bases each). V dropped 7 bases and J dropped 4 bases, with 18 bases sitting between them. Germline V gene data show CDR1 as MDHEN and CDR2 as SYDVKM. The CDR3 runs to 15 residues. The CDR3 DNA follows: TGTGCCAGCACCTTAGCGGGCGACAGGGCAGATACGCAGTATTTT. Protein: CASTLAGDRADTQYF.

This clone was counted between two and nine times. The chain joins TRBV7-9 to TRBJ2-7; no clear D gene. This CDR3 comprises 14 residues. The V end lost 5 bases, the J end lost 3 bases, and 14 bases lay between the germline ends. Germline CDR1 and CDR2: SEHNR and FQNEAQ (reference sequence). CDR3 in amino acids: CASSPLPGHYEQYF. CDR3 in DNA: TGTGCCAGCAGCCCTCTTCCAGGCCACTACGAGCAGTACTTC.

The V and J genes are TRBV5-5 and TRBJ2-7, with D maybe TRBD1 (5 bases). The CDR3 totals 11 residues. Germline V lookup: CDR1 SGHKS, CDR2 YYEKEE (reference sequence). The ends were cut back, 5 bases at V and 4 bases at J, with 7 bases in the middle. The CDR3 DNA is TGTGCCAGCAGGCAGGGATACGAGCAGTACTTC. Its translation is CASRQGYEQYF.

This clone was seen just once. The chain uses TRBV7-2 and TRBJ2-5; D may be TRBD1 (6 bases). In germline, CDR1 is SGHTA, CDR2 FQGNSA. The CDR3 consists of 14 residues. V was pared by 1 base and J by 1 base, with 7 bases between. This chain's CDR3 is CASSLVRGQETQYF. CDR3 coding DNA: TGTGCCAGCAGCTTAGTCAGGGGCCAAGAGACCCAGTACTTC. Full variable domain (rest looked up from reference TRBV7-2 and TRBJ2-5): GAGVSQSPSNKVTEKGKDVELRCDPISGHTALYWYRQSLGQGLEFLIYFQGNSAPDKSGLPSDRFSAERTGGSVSTLTIQRTQQEDSAVYLCASSLVRGQETQYFGPGTRLLVL.

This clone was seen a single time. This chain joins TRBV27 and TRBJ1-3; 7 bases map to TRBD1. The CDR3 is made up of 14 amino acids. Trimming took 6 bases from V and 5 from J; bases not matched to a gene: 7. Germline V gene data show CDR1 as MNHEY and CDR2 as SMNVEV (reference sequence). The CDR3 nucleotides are TGTGCCAGCAGCTCGACAGGGCTGAGAAACACCATATATTTT. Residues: CASSSTGLRNTIYF.

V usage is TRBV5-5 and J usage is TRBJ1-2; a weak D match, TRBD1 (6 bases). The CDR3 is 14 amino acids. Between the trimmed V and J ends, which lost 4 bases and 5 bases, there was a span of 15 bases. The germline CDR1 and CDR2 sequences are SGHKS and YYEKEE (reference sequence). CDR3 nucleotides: TGTGCCAGCAGCCTTACGACAGGAGAATATGGCTACACCTTC. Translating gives CASSLTTGEYGYTF.